These 25 T cell receptor beta chains share one sample of origin, sequenced in a study of blood T cell repertoires in COVID-19. Some clones are missing from TCRdb's copy, which holds only in-frame ones; the method was immunoSEQ multiplex PCR. In the table there are approximately 46,000 clones, approximately 88% of which are singletons. The material sequenced was peripheral blood. These TCRs come from a human donor in a cohort sampled during active COVID-19.

The chain is built from TRBV6-2 or TRBV6-3 and TRBJ1-1; 8 bases are a match to TRBD1. The junction had 14 bases not matched to a gene; V was cut back by 6 bases and J by 5 bases. The germline CDR1 and CDR2 sequences are MNHEY and SVGEGT. The CDR3 is 16 amino acids. CDR3 region: CASSPYLGQGGTEAFF. Written as DNA, the CDR3 is TGTGCCAGCAGCCCCTATTTAGGACAGGGTGGGACTGAAGCTTTCTTT.

The genes are TRBV6-5 and TRBJ2-7; 9 nucleotides match TRBD2. The V and J ends lost 4 bases and 6 bases, in that order; junction bases with no gene match: 10. This CDR3 region has 15 residues. Germline lookup yields CDR1 MNHEY and CDR2 SVGAGI. Here the CDR3 reads CASSSLRAGGPEQYF. CDR3 DNA: TGTGCCAGCAGTTCCTTAAGGGCGGGGGGGCCCGAGCAGTACTTC.

This clone occurred once. The gene calls are TRBV12-3 or TRBV12-4 and TRBJ1-1; TRBD1 aligns across 7 bases. The CDR3 has 13 amino acids. Germline trimming cut 3 bases from V and 6 bases from J; bases unmatched to any gene: 4. The CDR3 sequence: CASSFTGDSEAFF. The CDR3 DNA sequence: TGTGCCAGCAGTTTTACAGGGGATTCTGAAGCTTTCTTT.

The CDR3 DNA is TGTGCCAGCAGCTTACCAGGGCAAGAGACCCAGTACTTC. It is translated as CASSLPGQETQYF. The J gene is TRBJ2-5, the V gene TRBV11-2, with TRBD1 as a possible D gene (5 bases). Germline loops: CDR1 SGHAT, CDR2 FQNNGV. The CDR3 spans 13 residues. V shed 2 bases and J shed 2 bases, with 6 bases lying between them.

The rearrangement uses TRBV5-6 and TRBJ1-2; D is ambiguous. Trimming took off 0 bases at V and 9 bases at J, with 12 bases between the two ends. Germline CDR1 SGHDT, CDR2 YYEEEE. This CDR3 spans 13 amino acids. The CDR3 sequence is CASSLGASRSYTF. DNA for the CDR3: TGTGCCAGCAGCTTGGGTGCAAGCCGAAGCTACACCTTC.

About this clone itself: At one boundary the junction diverges from the germline segment, which might be a read error. V gene TRBV7-7 combines with J gene TRBJ1-1; D remains ambiguous. Germline CDR1 reads SSHAT; CDR2 reads FNYEAQ (reference sequence). The CDR3 covers 13 residues. In DNA form, the CDR3 reads TGTGCTAGCAGCTTAGCCCTCAACACTGAAGCTTTCTTT. This translates into CASSLALNTEAFF.

The CDR3 sequence is CASSFYSGAYNEQFF. Written as DNA, the CDR3 is TGTGCCAGCAGCTTTTATAGCGGAGCCTACAATGAGCAGTTCTTC. The chain combines TRBV7-2 with TRBJ2-1, with a weak D call TRBD2 (6 bases). V lost 3 bases and J lost 2, with 11 bases in between. Germline V gene data show CDR1 as SGHTA and CDR2 as FQGNSA. The CDR3 has 15 amino acids.

The rearrangement uses TRBV12-1 and TRBJ2-7; the table assigns TRBD1, which was not confirmed against the DNA. TRBV12-1 is described as a pseudogene. The CDR3 has 14 amino acids. The CDR3 bases are TGTGCCAGCAGCTCCTGGAGGACAGCCTACGAGCAGTACTTC. Its translation is CASSSWRTAYEQYF.

The J gene is TRBJ1-4, the V gene TRBV5-5; 10 nucleotides align to TRBD1. The J segment lost 8 bases and the V segment lost 5 bases, leaving 9 bases of the junction unmatched. The CDR3 covers 15 residues. The germline V gene encodes CDR1 SGHKS and CDR2 YYEKEE (reference sequence). The CDR3 region has the DNA TGTGCCAGCAGACATTTCGGACAGGGGGAAGAAAAACTGTTTTTT. Translated, it gives CASRHFGQGEEKLFF.

The V gene is TRBV5-6, the J gene TRBJ2-2; D is uncertain. CDR3 length equals 16 residues. CDR1 is SGHDT and CDR2 is YYEEEE in the germline V gene. The germline V and J ends were trimmed by 0 bases and 8 bases, with 17 bases remaining between them. The CDR3 bases are TGTGCCAGCAGCTTGGTATTTCGACTTTCGAAAGGGGAGCTGTTTTTT. Its protein product is CASSLVFRLSKGELFF. The variable domain in full, with the rest retrieved from reference TRBV5-6 and TRBJ2-2, is DAGVTQSPTHLIKTRGQQVTLRCSPKSGHDTVSWYQQALGQGPQFIFQYYEEEERQRGNFPDRFSGHQFPNYSSELNVNALLLGDSALYLCASSLVFRLSKGELFFGEGSRLTVL.

The chain has TRBV19 and TRBJ2-7, with TRBD1 identical over 7 bases. V gave up 1 base and J gave up 5 bases; unmatched junction bases: 5. Germline V gives CDR1 LNHDA, CDR2 SQIVND (reference sequence). The CDR3 spans 14 residues. The DNA of the CDR3 is TGTGCCAGTAGTATAGTCGGCAGGGGGAACGAGCAGTACTTC. It encodes CASSIVGRGNEQYF.

V usage is TRBV20-1 and J usage is TRBJ2-5, with D unresolved. V gave up 3 bases and J gave up 5 bases, with 13 bases separating them. The CDR3 is 13 amino acids. The germline gives CDR1 DFQATT, CDR2 SNEGSKA (reference sequence). The CDR3, as DNA: TGCAGTGCTAGTAGAGGCGTTCGGGAGACCCAGTACTTC. It translates to CSASRGVRETQYF.

The CDR3 DNA reads TGTGCCAGCAGCTTGGGACAGCAAGCTAGCACAGATACGCAGTATTTT. This translates into CASSLGQQASTDTQYF. The chain links TRBV5-8 to TRBJ2-3; perhaps TRBD1 as D (5 bases). CDR1 is SGHTS and CDR2 is YDEGEE in the germline V gene. Trimming took off 0 bases at V and 0 bases at J, with 11 bases between the two ends. This CDR3 region has 16 residues. Complete variable domain (other parts from reference TRBV5-8 and TRBJ2-3): EAGVTQSPTHLIKTRGQQATLRCSPISGHTSVYWYQQALGLGLQFLLWYDEGEERNRGNFPPRFSGRQFPNYSSELNVNALELEDSALYLCASSLGQQASTDTQYFGPGTRLTVL.

The J gene is TRBJ2-2, the V gene TRBV4-2; 12 positions agree with TRBD2. After removal of 4 bases from V and 4 bases from J, the junction contained 10 bases not matched to a gene. This CDR3 has 18 residues. Looked up from germline, CDR1 is LGHNA and CDR2 is YNFKEQ. The CDR3, as DNA: TGTGCCAGCAGCCCCGAAAGAACTAGCGGGGGGACCACCGGGGAGCTGTTTTTT. This gives the protein CASSPERTSGGTTGELFF.

Turning to this clone: This sample also contains other DNA sequences that code for the same CDR3. The chain employs TRBV5-4 and TRBJ2-5, with 13 bases that match TRBD2. Germline V gene data show CDR1 as SGHNT and CDR2 as YYREEE (reference sequence). The CDR3 contains 15 residues. Trimming at V came to 4 bases and at J to 5 bases, leaving 5 bases not matched to a gene. As DNA, the CDR3 is TGTGCCAGCAGCAGCGGGACTAGCGGGAAGGAGACCCAGTACTTC. Amino acid sequence: CASSSGTSGKETQYF.

The chain is built from TRBV28 and TRBJ2-2, with D uncertain. Germline V gives CDR1 MDHEN, CDR2 SYDVKM. V shed 8 bases and J shed 3 bases, with 10 bases lying between them. The CDR3 covers 13 residues. The CDR3 region has the DNA TGTGCCAGCCTACACAGAGACACCGGGGAGCTGTTTTTT. Translated, it gives CASLHRDTGELFF.

The chain links TRBV9 to TRBJ2-3; the D is unclear. In germline, CDR1 is SGDLS, CDR2 YYNGEE. CDR3 size: 13 residues. V was clipped by 0 bases and J by 6 bases, with 8 bases between them. The CDR3 bases are TGTGCCAGCAGCGTAGACCTCCGGGATACGCAGTATTTT. This translates into CASSVDLRDTQYF.

This sequence joins TRBV11-2 and TRBJ1-6, with a weak D call TRBD1 (5 bases). This CDR3 spans 15 amino acids. From germline, CDR1 is SGHAT and CDR2 FQNNGV. V lost 2 bases and J lost 8, with 13 bases in between. The CDR3, as DNA: TGTGCCAGCAGCTTAAGACAGTCTAATGATTCACCCCTCCACTTT. Residues: CASSLRQSNDSPLHF.

This chain joins TRBV6-2 or TRBV6-3 and TRBJ2-7; TRBD1 is a possible D gene (6 bases). Germline assignment: CDR1 MNHEY and CDR2 SVGEGT. CDR3 size: 15 residues. V lost 5 bases and J lost 0, with 14 bases in between. The DNA of the CDR3 is TGTGCCAGCAGTCCAAGACAGGCCAGCTCCTACGAGCAGTACTTC. Protein sequence: CASSPRQASSYEQYF.

The V call is TRBV5-1, the J call TRBJ2-2; the match to TRBD1 covers 7 bases. Trimming removed 3 bases from V and 4 bases from J; junction bases left unmatched: 3. Germline-derived CDR1 and CDR2 are SGHRS and YFSETQ. CDR3 size: 14 residues. The CDR3, as DNA: TGCGCCAGCAGCTCCGGGACAGTCACCGGGGAGCTGTTTTTT. Translated, it gives CASSSGTVTGELFF.

This sequence joins TRBV28 and TRBJ1-1; D gene ambiguous. The length of the CDR3 is 15 residues. Per the germline V gene, CDR1 is MDHEN and CDR2 is SYDVKM. V lost 4 bases and J lost 5, with 17 bases in between. CDR3 region: CASSSGGGERTEAFF. For the CDR3, the DNA is TGTGCCAGCAGTTCAGGAGGCGGGGAACGAACTGAAGCTTTCTTT.

The chain links TRBV6-5 to TRBJ2-5; D remains unclear. Trimming removed 6 bases at V and 0 bases at J, with 11 bases between. There are 14 residues in the CDR3. Germline values: CDR1 MNHEY, CDR2 SVGAGI. CDR3 protein: CASRDDMYQETQYF. CDR3 sequence (DNA): TGTGCCAGCAGAGACGACATGTACCAAGAGACCCAGTACTTC.

The chain links TRBV18 to TRBJ1-6; no clear D. Germline values: CDR1 KGHSH, CDR2 LQKENI. V was shortened by 6 bases and J by 0 bases, with 9 bases between the two germline ends. CDR3 length: 15 amino acids. Here the CDR3 reads CASSTVGSYNSPLHF. CDR3 in DNA: TGTGCCAGCTCTACAGTGGGCTCCTATAATTCACCCCTCCACTTT.

The V gene is TRBV6-5, the J gene TRBJ1-1; D is uncertain. Germline assignment: CDR1 MNHEY and CDR2 SVGAGI. Trimming left V 8 bases short and J 5 bases short, with 12 bases between. The CDR3 runs 12 residues. The CDR3 protein is CASGPGETEAFF. CDR3 coding DNA: TGTGCCAGCGGGCCGGGAGAGACTGAAGCTTTCTTT.

The J gene is TRBJ2-1, the V gene TRBV5-1; maybe TRBD2 (5 bases). Germline values: CDR1 SGHRS, CDR2 YFSETQ. V was clipped by 0 bases and J by 0 bases, with 16 bases between them. The CDR3 is 18 residues long. The DNA of the CDR3 is TGCGCCAGCAGCTTGGGCGGGCCAGGCACAAGCTCCTACAATGAGCAGTTCTTC. This encodes CASSLGGPGTSSYNEQFF.